This T cell receptor (beta chain) was sequenced for a study of T cells in Graves' hyperthyroidism and ophthalmopathy. The overall study: It was at initial diagnosis, before any treatment, that peripheral blood was collected. Study-level findings and limits: Blood shared most expanded thyroid clonotypes above 0.001.

Germline lookup yields CDR1 KGHDR and CDR2 SFDVKD. There are 12 residues in the CDR3. This clonotype was found once. The antigen remains unidentified. A much larger clone lies a single base off, so this may be a read error. With a duration under 2 months, the hyperthyroidism was newly diagnosed in patients aged 18 to 65. Sampled blood dates from first hyperthyroidism diagnosis, and it precedes any ophthalmopathy symptoms. The CDR3 regions of TCR beta were amplified from RNA transcripts. The HTBI primer set was used in a first-round RT-PCR of the TCR CDR3. A single record per CDR3 protein comes from TCRdb applying MiXCR to the multiplex PCR reads. The sample has around 300,000 distinct CDR3 sequences, roughly 15% seen once.

This clonotype was sampled from a woman aged 45 to 65 with Graves' hyperthyroidism that later progressed to Graves' ophthalmopathy. The sample taken for sequencing was blood. The chain combines TRBV24-1 with TRBJ1-1; unclear D gene. This chain's CDR3 is CAASDLHGEAFF. In DNA form, the CDR3 reads TGTGCCGCCAGTGATTTGCACGGCGAAGCTTTCTTT.